Described below is a single T cell receptor beta chain sequence and its context. Its antigen is as yet unknown. These data belong to a study of cytomegalovirus exposure and HLA in healthy donors. The study's findings and limits: The classifier reportedly diagnosed cytomegalovirus status with high specificity and sensitivity.

The germline CDR1 and CDR2 sequences are LNHNV and YYDKDF (reference sequence). Trimming shortened V by 1 base and J by 5 bases, and 17 bases separated the two germline ends. The CDR3 is made up of 17 amino acids. Measured with immunoSEQ multiplex PCR; TCRdb has only the in-frame clones, and not every one. Among roughly 130,000 clones listed, around nine tenths were seen once. The sample was PBMCs. The gene calls are TRBV15 and TRBJ1-4; D may be TRBD1 (5 bases). The TCR originated in a man aged 25 to 45 in good health and CMV-seronegative. DNA of the CDR3: TGTGCCACCAGCAGAGGCGGGGGTGGGCAACTGAATGAAAAACTGTTTTTT. Amino acids: CATSRGGGGQLNEKLFF.